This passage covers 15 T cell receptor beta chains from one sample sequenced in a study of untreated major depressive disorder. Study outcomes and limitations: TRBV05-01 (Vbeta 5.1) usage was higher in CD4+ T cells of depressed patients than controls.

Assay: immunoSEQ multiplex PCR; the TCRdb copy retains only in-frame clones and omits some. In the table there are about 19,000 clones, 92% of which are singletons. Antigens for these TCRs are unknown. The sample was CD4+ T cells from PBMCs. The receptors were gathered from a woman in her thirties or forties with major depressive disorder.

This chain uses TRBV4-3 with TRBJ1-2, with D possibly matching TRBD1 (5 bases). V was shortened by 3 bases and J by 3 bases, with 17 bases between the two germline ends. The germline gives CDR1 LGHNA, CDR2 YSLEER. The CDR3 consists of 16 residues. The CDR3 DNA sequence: TGCGCCAGCAGCCAGGAGGAACCGGGACGGCACTATGGCTACACCTTC. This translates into CASSQEEPGRHYGYTF.

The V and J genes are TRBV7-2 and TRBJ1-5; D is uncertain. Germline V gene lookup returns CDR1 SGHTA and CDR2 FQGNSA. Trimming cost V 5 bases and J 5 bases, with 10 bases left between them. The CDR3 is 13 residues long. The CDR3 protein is CASSPRRDQPQHF. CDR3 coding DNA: TGTGCCAGCAGCCCCCGGAGGGATCAGCCCCAGCATTTT.

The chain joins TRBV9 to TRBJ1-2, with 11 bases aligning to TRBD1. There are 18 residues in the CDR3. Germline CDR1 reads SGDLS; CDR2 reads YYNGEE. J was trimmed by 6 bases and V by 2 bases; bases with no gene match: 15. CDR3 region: CASSVELGGRTGGDGYTF. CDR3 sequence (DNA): TGTGCCAGCAGCGTCGAGTTGGGAGGCCGGACAGGGGGCGATGGCTACACCTTC.

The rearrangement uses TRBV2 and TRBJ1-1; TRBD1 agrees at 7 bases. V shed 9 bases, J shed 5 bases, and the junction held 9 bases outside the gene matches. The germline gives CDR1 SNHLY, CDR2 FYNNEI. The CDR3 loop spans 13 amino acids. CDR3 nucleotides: TGTGCCAGACTCCAGGGGGGAGGAACTGAAGCTTTCTTT. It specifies CARLQGGGTEAFF. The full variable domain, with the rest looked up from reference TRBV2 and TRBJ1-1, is EPEVTQTPSHQVTQMGQEVILRCVPISNHLYFYWYRQILGQKVEFLVSFYNNEISEKSEIFDDQFSVERPDGSNFTLKIRSTKLEDSAMYFCARLQGGGTEAFFGQGTRLTVV.

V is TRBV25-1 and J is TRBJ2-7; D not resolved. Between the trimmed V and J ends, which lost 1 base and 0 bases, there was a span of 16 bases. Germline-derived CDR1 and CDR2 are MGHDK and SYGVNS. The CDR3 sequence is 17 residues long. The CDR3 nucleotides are TGTGCCAGCAGTGAATCCCCCGGACGCACGAGCTCCTACGAGCAGTACTTC. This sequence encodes CASSESPGRTSSYEQYF.

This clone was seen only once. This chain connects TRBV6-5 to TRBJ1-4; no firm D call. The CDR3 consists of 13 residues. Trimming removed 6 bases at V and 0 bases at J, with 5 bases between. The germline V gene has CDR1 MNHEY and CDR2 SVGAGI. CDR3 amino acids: CASSPATNEKLFF. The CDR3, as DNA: TGTGCCAGCAGCCCTGCAACTAATGAAAAACTGTTTTTT.

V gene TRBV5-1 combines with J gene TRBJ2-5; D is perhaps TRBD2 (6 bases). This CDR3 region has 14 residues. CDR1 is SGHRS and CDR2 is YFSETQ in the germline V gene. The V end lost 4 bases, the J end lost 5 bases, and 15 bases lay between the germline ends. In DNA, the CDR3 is TGCGCCAGCAGCCCGGGACTCCAGCAGGAGACCCAGTACTTC. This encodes CASSPGLQQETQYF.

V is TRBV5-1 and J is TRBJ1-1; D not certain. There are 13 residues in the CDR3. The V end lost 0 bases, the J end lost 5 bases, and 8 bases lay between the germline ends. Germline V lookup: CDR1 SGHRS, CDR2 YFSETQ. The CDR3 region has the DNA TGCGCCAGCAGCTTGGCTCTCGGGACTGAAGCTTTCTTT. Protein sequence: CASSLALGTEAFF.

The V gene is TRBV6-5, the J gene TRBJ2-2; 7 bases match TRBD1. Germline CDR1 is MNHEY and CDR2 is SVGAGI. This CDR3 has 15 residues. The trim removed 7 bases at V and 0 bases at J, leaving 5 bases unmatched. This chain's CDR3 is CASNLGTANTGELFF. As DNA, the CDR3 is TGTGCCAGCAACCTGGGGACAGCGAACACCGGGGAGCTGTTTTTT.

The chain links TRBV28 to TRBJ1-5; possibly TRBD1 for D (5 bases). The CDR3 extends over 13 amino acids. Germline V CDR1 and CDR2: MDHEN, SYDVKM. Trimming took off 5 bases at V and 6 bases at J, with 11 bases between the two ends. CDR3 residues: CASSGIGGQPQHF. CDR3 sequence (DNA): TGTGCCAGCAGTGGGATTGGGGGTCAGCCCCAGCATTTT.

CDR3 sequence (DNA): TGTGCCAGCAGTGAGGACAGGGGGAATGAGCAGTTCTTC. Translation gives CASSEDRGNEQFF. This sequence joins TRBV2 and TRBJ2-1; 10 nucleotides align to TRBD1. Germline lookup yields CDR1 SNHLY and CDR2 FYNNEI. This CDR3 spans 13 amino acids. Trimming removed 3 bases from V and 7 bases from J; junction bases left unmatched: 0.

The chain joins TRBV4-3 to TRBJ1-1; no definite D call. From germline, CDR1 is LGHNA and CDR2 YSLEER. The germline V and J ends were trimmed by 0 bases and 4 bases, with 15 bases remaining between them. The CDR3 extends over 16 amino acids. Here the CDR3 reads CASSQERTILGTEAFF. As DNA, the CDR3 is TGCGCCAGCAGCCAAGAACGGACCATCCTGGGCACTGAAGCTTTCTTT.

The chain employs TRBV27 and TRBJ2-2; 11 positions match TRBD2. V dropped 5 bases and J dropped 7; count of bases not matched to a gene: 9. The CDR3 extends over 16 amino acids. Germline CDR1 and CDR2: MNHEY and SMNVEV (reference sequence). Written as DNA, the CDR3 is TGTGCCAGCAGTCGTGGGGGACTAGCGGTCTACGGGGAGCTGTTTTTT. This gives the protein CASSRGGLAVYGELFF.

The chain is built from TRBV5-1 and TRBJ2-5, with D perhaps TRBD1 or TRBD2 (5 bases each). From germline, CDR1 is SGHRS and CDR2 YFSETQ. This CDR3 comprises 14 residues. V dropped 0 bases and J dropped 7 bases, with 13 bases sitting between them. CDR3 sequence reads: CASSLAQVGGTQYF. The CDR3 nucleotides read TGCGCCAGCAGCTTGGCTCAGGTTGGGGGGACCCAGTACTTC.

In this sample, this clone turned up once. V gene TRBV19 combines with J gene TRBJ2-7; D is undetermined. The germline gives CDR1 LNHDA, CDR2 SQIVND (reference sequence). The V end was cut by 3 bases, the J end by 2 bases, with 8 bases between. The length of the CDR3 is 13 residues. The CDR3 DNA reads TGTGCCAGTAGTATCACGGGCACCTACGAGCAGTACTTC. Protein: CASSITGTYEQYF.